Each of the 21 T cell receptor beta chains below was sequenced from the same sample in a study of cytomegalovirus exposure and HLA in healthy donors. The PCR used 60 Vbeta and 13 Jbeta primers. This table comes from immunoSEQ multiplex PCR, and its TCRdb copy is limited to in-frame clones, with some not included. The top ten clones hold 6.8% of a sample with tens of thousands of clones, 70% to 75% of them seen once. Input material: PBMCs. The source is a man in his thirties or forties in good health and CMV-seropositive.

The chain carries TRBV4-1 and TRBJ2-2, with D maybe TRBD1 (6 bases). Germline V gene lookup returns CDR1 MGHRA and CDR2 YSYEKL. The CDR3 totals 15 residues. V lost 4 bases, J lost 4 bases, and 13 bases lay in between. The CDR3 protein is CASSRPGARTGELFF. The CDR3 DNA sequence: TGCGCCAGCAGCCGCCCAGGGGCGCGCACCGGGGAGCTGTTTTTT.

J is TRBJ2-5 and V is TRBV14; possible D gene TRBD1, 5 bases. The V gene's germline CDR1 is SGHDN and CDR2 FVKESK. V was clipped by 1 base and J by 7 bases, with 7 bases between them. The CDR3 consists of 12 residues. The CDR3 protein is CASSQVTGTQYF. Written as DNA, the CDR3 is TGTGCCAGCAGCCAAGTTACAGGGACCCAGTACTTC.

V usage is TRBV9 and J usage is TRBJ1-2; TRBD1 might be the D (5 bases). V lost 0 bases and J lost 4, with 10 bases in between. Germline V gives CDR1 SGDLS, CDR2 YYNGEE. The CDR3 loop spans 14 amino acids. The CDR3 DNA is TGTGCCAGCAGCGTAGGACAGAATGCCTATGGCTACACCTTC. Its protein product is CASSVGQNAYGYTF.

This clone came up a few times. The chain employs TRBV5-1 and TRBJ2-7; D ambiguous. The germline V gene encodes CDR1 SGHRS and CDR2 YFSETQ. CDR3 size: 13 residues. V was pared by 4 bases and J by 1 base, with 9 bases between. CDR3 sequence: CASSAERSYEQYF. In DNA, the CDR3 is TGCGCCAGCAGCGCGGAACGTTCCTACGAGCAGTACTTC.

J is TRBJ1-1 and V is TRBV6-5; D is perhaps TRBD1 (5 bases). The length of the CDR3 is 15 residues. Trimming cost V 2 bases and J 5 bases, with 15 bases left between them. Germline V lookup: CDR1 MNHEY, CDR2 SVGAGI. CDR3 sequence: CASSYARVGTTEAFF. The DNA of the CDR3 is TGTGCCAGCAGTTACGCCAGGGTGGGAACTACTGAAGCTTTCTTT.

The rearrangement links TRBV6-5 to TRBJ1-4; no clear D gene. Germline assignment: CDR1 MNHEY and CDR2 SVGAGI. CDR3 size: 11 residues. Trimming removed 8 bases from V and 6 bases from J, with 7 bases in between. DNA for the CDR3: TGTGCCAGCGGGAGGGATGAAAAACTGTTTTTT. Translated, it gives CASGRDEKLFF.

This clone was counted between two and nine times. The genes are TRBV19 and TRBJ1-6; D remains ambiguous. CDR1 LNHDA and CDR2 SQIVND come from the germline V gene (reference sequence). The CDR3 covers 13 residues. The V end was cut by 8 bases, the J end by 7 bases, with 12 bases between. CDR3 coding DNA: TGTGCCAGTGGTGAGGAGATGAATTCACCCCTCCACTTT. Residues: CASGEEMNSPLHF. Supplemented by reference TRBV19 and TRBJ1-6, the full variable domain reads DGGITQSPKYLFRKEGQNVTLSCEQNLNHDAMYWYRQDPGQGLRLIYYSQIVNDFQKGDIAEGYSVSREKKESFPLTVTSAQKNPTAFYLCASGEEMNSPLHFGNGTRLTVT.

CDR3 nucleotides: TGTGCCAGCAGTGACACACATAACACTGAAGCTTTCTTT. Its translation is CASSDTHNTEAFF. The chain joins TRBV6-1 to TRBJ1-1; D is unclear. Trimming stripped 3 bases from V and 2 bases from J, with 7 bases between. Germline V gives CDR1 MNHNS, CDR2 SASEGT. The CDR3 runs 13 residues.

The chain's CDR3 is CAISEGFGTGMGEQYF. DNA of the CDR3: TGTGCCATCAGTGAGGGGTTTGGGACTGGGATGGGGGAGCAGTACTTC. V gene TRBV10-3 combines with J gene TRBJ2-7, with D possibly matching TRBD2 (6 bases). CDR3 size: 16 residues. With 2 bases removed from V and 7 bases from J, the gap between germline ends came to 21 bases. Per the germline V gene, CDR1 is ENHRY and CDR2 is SYGVKD.

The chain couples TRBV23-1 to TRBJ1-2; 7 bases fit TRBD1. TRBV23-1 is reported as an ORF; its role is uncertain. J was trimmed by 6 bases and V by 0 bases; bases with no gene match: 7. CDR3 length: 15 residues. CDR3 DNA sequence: TGCGCCAGCAGTCAATCGACGCTAGGGGGCAATGGCTACACCTTC. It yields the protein CASSQSTLGGNGYTF.

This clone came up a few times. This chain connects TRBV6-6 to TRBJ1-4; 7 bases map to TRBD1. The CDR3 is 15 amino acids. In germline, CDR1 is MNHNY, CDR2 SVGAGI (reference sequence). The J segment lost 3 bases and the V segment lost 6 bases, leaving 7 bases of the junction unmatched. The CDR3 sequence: CASSLRQGPNEKLFF. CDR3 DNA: TGTGCCAGCAGCCTCCGACAGGGACCTAATGAAAAACTGTTTTTT.

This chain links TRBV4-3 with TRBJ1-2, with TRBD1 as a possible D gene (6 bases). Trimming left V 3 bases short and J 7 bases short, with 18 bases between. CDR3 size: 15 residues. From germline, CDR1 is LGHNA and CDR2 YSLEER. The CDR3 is CASSQEAGATSGYTF. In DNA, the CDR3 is TGCGCCAGCAGCCAGGAGGCAGGGGCCACGAGTGGCTACACCTTC.

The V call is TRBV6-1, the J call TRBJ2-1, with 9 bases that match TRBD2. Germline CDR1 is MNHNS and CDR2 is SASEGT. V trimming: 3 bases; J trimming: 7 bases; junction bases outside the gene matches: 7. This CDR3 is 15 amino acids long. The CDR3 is CASSEAGGPGNEQFF. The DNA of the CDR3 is TGTGCCAGCAGTGAGGCGGGGGGGCCAGGTAATGAGCAGTTCTTC.

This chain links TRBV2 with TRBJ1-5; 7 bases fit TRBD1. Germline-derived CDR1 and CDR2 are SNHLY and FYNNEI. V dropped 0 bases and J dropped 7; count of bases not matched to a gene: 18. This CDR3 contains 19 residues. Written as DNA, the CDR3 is TGTGCCAGCAGTGAAGCGCTCCTGGGGGTGCAGGGGGGTGAACAGCCCCAGCATTTT. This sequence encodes CASSEALLGVQGGEQPQHF.

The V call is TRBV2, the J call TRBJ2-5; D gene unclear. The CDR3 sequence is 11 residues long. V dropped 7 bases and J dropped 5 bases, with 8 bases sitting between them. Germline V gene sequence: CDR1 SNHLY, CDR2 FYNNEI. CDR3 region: CASNIFETQYF. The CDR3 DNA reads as TGTGCCAGCAACATATTTGAGACCCAGTACTTC.

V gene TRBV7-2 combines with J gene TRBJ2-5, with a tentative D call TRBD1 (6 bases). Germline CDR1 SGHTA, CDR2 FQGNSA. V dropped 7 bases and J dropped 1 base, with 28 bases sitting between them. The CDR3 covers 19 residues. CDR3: CASTPEEIGQSYFQETQYF. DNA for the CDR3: TGTGCCAGCACTCCCGAAGAGATTGGACAGTCGTATTTCCAAGAGACCCAGTACTTC.

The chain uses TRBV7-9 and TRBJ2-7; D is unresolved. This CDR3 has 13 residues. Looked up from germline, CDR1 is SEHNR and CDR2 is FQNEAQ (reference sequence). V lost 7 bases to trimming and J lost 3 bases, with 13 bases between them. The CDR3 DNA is TGTGCCAGCAACGGCGGCGGCCACTACGAGCAGTACTTC. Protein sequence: CASNGGGHYEQYF.

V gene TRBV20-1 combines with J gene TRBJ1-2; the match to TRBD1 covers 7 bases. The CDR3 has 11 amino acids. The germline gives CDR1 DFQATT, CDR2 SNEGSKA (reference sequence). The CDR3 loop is CRAGGNYGYTF. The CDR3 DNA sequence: TGCAGGGCAGGGGGTAACTATGGCTACACCTTC.

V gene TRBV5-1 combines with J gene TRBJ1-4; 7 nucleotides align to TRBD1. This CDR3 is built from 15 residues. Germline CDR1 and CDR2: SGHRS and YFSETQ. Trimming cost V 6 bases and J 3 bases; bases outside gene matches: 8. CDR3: CASTRDRAPNEKLFF. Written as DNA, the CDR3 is TGCGCCAGCACCCGAGACAGGGCACCTAATGAAAAACTGTTTTTT.

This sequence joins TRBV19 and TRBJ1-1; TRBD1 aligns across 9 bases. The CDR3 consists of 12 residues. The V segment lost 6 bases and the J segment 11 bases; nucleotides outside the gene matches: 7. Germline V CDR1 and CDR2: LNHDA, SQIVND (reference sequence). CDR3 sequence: CASRFDRGAAFF. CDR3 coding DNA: TGTGCCAGTAGATTTGACAGGGGGGCGGCTTTCTTT.

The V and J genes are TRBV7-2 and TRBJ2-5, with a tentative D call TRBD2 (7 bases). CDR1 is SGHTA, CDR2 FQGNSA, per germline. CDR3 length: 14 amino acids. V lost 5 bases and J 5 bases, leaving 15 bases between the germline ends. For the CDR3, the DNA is TGTGCCAGCAGCCCATGGGGGGGCCGGGAGACCCAGTACTTC. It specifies CASSPWGGRETQYF.